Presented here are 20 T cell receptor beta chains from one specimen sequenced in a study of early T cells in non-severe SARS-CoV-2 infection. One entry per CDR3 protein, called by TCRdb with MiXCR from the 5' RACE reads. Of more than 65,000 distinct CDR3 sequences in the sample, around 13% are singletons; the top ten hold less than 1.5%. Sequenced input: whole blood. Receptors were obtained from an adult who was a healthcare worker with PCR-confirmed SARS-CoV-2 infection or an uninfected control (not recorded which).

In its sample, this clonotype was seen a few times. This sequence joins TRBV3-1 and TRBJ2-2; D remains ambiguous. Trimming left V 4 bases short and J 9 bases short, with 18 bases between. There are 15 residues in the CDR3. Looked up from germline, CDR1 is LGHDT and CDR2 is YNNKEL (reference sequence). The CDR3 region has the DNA TGTGCCAGCAGCCCCCCTTTGGGGTCTGTCCGGGAGCTGTTTTTT. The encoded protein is CASSPPLGSVRELFF.

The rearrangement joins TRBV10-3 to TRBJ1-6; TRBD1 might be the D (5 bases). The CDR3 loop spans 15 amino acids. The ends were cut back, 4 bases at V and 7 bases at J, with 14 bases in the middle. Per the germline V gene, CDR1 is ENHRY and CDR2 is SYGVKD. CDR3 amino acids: CAISGGNSGNSPLHF. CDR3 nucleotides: TGTGCCATCAGTGGGGGGAATTCGGGAAATTCACCCCTCCACTTT.

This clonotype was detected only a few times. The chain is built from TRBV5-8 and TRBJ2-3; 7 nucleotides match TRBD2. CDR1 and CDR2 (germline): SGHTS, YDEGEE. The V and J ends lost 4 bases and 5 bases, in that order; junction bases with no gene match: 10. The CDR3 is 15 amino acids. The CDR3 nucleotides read TGTGCCAGCAGCCAGATCAGCGGGAACCGAGATACGCAGTATTTT. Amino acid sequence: CASSQISGNRDTQYF.

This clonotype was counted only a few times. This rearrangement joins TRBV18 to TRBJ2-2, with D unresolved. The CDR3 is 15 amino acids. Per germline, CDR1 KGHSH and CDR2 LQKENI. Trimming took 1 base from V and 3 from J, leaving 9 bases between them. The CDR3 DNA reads TGTGCCAGCTCACCACGGGAATTCGACACCGGGGAGCTGTTTTTT. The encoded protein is CASSPREFDTGELFF.

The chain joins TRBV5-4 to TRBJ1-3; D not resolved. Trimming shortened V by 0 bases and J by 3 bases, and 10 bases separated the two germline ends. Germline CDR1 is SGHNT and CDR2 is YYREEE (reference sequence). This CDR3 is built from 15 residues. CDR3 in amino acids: CASSLDPAVGNTIYF. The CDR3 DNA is TGTGCCAGCAGCTTGGATCCGGCAGTTGGAAACACCATATATTTT.

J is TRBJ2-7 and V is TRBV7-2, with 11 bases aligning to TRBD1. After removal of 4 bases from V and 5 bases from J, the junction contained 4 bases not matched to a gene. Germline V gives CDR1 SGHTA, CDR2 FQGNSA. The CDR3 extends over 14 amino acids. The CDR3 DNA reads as TGTGCCAGCAGCTCACGGACAGGGGGCGACGAGCAGTACTTC. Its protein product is CASSSRTGGDEQYF.

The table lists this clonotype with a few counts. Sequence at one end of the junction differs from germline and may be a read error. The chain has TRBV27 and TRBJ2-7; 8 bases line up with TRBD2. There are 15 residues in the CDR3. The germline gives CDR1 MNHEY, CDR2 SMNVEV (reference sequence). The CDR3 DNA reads TGTGTCAGCAGCCGGGGGGGGACAAAAAGCTACGAGCAGTACTTC. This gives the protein CVSSRGGTKSYEQYF.

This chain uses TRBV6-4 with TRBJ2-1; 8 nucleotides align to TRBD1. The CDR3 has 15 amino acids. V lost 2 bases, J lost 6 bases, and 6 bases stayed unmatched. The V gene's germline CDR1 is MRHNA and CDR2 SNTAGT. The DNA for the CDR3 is TGTGCCAGCAGTGACGATGGACAGGGTATCAATGAGCAGTTCTTC. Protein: CASSDDGQGINEQFF.

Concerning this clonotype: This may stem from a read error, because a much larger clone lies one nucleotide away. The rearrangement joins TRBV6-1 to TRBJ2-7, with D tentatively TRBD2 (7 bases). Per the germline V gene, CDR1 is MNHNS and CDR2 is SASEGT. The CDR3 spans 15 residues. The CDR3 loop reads CARSEWRGGAYEQYF. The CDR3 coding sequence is TGTGCCAGAAGTGAATGGAGGGGGGGCGCCTACGAGCAGTACTTC.

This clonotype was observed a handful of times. CDR3: CARQGRDEQYF. CDR3 coding DNA: TGTGCCAGACAGGGGAGAGATGAGCAGTACTTC. The chain joins TRBV3-1 to TRBJ2-7; TRBD1 matches 7 bases. The CDR3 is 11 residues long. Trimming removed 9 bases from V and 7 bases from J; junction bases left unmatched: 6. Germline CDR1 is LGHDT and CDR2 is YNNKEL (reference sequence).

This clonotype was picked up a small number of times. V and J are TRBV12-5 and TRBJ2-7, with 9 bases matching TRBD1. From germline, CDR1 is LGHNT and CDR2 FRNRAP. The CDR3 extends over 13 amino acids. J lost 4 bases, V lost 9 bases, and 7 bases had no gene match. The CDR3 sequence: CASAPDRGYEQYF. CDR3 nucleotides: TGTGCTAGCGCCCCGGACAGGGGTTACGAGCAGTACTTC.

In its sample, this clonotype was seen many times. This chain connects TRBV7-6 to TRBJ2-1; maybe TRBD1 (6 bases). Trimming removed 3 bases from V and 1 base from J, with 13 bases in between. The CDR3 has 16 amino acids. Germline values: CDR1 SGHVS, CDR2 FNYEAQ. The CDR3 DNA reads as TGTGCCAGCAGCTTCAGGGGAACTAATTCCTACAATGAGCAGTTCTTC. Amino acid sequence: CASSFRGTNSYNEQFF.

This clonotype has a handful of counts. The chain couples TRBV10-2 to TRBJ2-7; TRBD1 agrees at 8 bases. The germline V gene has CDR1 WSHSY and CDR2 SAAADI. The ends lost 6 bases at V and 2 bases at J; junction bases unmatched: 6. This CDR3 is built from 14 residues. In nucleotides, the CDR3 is TGCGCCAGCAGCTTGGACAGGGACGCCTACGAGCAGTACTTC. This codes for CASSLDRDAYEQYF.

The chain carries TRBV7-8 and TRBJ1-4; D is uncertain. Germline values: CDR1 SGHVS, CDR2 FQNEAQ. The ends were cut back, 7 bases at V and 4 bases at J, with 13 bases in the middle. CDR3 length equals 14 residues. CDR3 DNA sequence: TGTGCCAGCACCCTACTTGGAGTTAATGAAAAACTGTTTTTT. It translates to CASTLLGVNEKLFF.

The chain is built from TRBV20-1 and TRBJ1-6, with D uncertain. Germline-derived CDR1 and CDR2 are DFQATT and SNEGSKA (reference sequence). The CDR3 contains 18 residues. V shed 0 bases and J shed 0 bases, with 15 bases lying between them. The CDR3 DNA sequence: TGCAGTGCTAGAGATCAAGGACTCACAAGCTCCTATAATTCACCCCTCCACTTT. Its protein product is CSARDQGLTSSYNSPLHF.

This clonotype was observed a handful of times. CDR3 nucleotide sequence: TGCAGCGTTGTGAGCGGGGTCGTCACTGAGCAGTTCTTC. Protein: CSVVSGVVTEQFF. The J gene is TRBJ2-1, the V gene TRBV29-1, with 7 positions matching TRBD2. The CDR3 totals 13 residues. The ends lost 4 bases at V and 9 bases at J; junction bases unmatched: 9. Germline CDR1 is SQVTM and CDR2 is ANQGSEA.

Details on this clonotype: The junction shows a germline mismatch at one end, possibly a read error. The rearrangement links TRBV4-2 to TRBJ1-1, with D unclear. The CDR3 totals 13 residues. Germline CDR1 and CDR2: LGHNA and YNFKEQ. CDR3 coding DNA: TGTGTCAGCACTTTTTTAGAGAACACTGAAGCTTTCTTT. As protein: CVSTFLENTEAFF.

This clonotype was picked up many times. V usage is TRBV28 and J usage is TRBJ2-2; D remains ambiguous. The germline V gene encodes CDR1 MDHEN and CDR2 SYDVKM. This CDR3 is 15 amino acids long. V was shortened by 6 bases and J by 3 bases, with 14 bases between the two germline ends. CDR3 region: CASRFTTPYTGELFF. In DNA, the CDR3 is TGTGCCAGCAGGTTTACGACTCCTTACACCGGGGAGCTGTTTTTT.

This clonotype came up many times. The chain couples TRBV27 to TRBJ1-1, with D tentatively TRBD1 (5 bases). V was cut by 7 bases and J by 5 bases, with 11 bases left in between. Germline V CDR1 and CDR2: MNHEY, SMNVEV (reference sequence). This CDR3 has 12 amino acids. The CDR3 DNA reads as TGTGCCAGCACCTTAGGGGAAACTGAAGCTTTCTTT. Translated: CASTLGETEAFF.

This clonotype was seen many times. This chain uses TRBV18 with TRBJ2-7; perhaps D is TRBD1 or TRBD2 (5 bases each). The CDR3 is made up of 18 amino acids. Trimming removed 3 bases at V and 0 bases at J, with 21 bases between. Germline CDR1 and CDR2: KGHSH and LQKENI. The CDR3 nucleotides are TGTGCCAGCTCACCTTTTTCTCCCGGGACGGCTAACTCCTACGAGCAGTACTTC. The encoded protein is CASSPFSPGTANSYEQYF.